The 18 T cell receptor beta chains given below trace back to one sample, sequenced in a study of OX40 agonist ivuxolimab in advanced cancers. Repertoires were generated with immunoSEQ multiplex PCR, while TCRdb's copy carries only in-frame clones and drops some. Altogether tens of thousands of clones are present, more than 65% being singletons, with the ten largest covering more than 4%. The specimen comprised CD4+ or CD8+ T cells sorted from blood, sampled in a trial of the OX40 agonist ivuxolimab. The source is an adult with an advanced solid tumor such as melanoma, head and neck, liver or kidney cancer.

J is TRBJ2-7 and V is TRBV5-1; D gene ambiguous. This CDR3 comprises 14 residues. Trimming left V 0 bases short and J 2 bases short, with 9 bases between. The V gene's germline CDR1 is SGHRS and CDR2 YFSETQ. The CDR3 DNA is TGCGCCAGCAGCTTGGACCCAGGACCCTACGAGCAGTACTTC. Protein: CASSLDPGPYEQYF.

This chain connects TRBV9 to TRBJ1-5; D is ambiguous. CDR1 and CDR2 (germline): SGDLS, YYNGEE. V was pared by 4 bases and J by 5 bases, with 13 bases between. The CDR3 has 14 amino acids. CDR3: CASSPRLIDQPQHF. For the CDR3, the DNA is TGTGCCAGCAGCCCGCGCCTAATAGATCAGCCCCAGCATTTT.

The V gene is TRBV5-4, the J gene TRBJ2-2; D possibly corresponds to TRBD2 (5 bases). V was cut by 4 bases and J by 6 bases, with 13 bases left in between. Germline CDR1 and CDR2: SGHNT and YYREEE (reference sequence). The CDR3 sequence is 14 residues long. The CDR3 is CASSLMKEAGELFF. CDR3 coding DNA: TGTGCCAGCAGCCTCATGAAGGAGGCCGGGGAGCTGTTTTTT. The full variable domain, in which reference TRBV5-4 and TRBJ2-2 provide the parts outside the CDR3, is ETGVTQSPTHLIKTRGQQVTLRCSSQSGHNTVSWYQQALGQGPQFIFQYYREEENGRGNFPPRFSGLQFPNYSSELNVNALELDDSALYLCASSLMKEAGELFFGEGSRLTVL.

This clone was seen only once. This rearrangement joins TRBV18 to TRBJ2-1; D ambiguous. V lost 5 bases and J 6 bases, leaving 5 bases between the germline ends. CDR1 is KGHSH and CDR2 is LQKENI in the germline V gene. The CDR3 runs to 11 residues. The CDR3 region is CASSSINEQFF. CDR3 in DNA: TGTGCCAGCTCATCAATCAATGAGCAGTTCTTC.

The CDR3 is CASRGENSYEQYF. The CDR3 nucleotides are TGTGCCAGCAGGGGGGAGAATAGCTACGAGCAGTACTTC. J is TRBJ2-7 and V is TRBV28; D may be TRBD1 or TRBD2 (5 bases each). Trimming took off 6 bases at V and 3 bases at J, with 12 bases between the two ends. The germline V gene encodes CDR1 MDHEN and CDR2 SYDVKM. CDR3 size: 13 residues. The variable domain in full, completed from reference TRBV28 and TRBJ2-7, reads DVKVTQSSRYLVKRTGEKVFLECVQDMDHENMFWYRQDPGLGLRLIYFSYDVKMKEKGDIPEGYSVSREKKERFSLILESASTNQTSMYLCASRGENSYEQYFGPGTRLTVT.

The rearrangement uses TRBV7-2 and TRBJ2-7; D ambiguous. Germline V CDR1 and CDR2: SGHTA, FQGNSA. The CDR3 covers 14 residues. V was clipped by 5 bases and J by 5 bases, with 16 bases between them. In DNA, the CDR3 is TGTGCCAGCAGCCTCCACGACTCCTCGAACGAGCAGTACTTC. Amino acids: CASSLHDSSNEQYF.

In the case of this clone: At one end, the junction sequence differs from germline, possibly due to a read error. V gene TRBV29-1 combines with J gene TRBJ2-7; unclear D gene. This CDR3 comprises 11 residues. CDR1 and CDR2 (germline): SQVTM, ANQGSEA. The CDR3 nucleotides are TGCAGCGTTGGGGAAGTCTACGAGCAGTGCTTC. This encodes CSVGEVYEQCF.

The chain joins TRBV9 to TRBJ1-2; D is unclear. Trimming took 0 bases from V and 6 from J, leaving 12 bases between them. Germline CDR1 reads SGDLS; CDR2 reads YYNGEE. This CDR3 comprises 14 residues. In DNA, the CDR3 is TGTGCCAGCAGCGTAGGAATAGGGTTGGATGGCTACACCTTC. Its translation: CASSVGIGLDGYTF.

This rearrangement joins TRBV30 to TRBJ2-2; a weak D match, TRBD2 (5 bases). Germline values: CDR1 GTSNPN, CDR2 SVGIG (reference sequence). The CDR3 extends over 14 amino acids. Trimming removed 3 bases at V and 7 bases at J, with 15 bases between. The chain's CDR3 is CAWSTPRENGELFF. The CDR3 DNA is TGTGCCTGGAGCACCCCTAGGGAGAACGGGGAGCTGTTTTTT.

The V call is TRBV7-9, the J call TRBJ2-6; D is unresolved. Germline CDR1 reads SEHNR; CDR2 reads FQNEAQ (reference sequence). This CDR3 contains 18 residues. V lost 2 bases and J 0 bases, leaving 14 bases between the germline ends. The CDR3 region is CASSLLGTPHSGANVLTF. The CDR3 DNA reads TGTGCCAGCAGCTTATTAGGAACTCCTCACTCTGGGGCCAACGTCCTGACTTTC.

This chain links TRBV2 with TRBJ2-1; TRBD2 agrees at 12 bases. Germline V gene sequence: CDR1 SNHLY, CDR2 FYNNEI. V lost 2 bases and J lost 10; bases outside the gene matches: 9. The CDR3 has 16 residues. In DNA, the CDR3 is TGTGCCAGCAGTGAAACGCCTAGCGGGGGGGCAGGGGAGCAGTTCTTC. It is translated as CASSETPSGGAGEQFF.

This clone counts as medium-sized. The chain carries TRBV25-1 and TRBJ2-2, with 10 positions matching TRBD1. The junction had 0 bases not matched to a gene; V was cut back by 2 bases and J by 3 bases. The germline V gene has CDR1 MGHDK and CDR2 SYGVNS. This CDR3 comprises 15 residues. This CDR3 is CASSEGQGDTGELFF. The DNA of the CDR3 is TGTGCCAGCAGTGAAGGACAGGGGGACACCGGGGAGCTGTTTTTT. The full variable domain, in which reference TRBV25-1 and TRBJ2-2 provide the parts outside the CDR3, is EADIYQTPRYLVIGTGKKITLECSQTMGHDKMYWYQQDPGMELHLIHYSYGVNSTEKGDLSSESTVSRIRTEHFPLTLESARPSHTSQYLCASSEGQGDTGELFFGEGSRLTVL.

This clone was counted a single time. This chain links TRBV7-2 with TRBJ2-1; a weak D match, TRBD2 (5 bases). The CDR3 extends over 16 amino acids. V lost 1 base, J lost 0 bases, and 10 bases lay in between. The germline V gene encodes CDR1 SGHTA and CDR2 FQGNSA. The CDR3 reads CASSLGGSSSYNEQFF. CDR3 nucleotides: TGTGCCAGCAGCTTAGGAGGGTCTAGCTCCTACAATGAGCAGTTCTTC. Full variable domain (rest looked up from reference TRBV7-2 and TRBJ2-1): GAGVSQSPSNKVTEKGKDVELRCDPISGHTALYWYRQSLGQGLEFLIYFQGNSAPDKSGLPSDRFSAERTGGSVSTLTIQRTQQEDSAVYLCASSLGGSSSYNEQFFGPGTRLTVL.

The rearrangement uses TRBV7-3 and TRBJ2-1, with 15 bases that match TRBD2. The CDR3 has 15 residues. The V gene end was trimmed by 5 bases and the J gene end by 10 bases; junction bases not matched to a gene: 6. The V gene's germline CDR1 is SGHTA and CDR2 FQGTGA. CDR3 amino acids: CASSPGLAGGSEQFF. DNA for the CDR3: TGTGCCAGCAGCCCGGGACTAGCGGGAGGAAGCGAGCAGTTCTTC.

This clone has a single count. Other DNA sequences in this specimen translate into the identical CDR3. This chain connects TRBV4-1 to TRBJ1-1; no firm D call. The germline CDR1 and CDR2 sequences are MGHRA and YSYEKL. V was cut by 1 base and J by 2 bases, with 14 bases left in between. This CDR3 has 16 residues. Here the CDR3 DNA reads TGCGCCAGCAGCCAAGTTGGCCACAGCCGCAACACTGAAGCTTTCTTT. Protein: CASSQVGHSRNTEAFF.

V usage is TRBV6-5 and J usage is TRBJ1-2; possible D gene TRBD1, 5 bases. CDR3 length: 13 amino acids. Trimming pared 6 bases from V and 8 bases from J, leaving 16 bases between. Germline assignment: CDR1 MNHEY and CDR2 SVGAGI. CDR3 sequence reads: CASSEQYEGGYTF. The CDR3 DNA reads TGTGCCAGCAGCGAGCAATACGAGGGGGGCTACACCTTC.

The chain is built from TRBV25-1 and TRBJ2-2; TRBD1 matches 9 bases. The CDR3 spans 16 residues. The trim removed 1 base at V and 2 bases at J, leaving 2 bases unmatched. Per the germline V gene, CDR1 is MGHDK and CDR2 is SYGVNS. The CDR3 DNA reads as TGTGCCAGCAGTGAATCGGGACAGGGAAACACCGGGGAGCTGTTTTTT. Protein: CASSESGQGNTGELFF.

In nucleotides, the CDR3 is TGTGCCAGCAGCCCTTACGGAGCGGGAGGTCAGGATACGCAGTATTTT. Translation gives CASSPYGAGGQDTQYF. The V call is TRBV13, the J call TRBJ2-3; 9 bases agree with TRBD2. The V gene's germline CDR1 is PRHDT and CDR2 FYEKMQ (reference sequence). J was trimmed by 6 bases and V by 5 bases; bases with no gene match: 12. The length of the CDR3 is 16 residues.